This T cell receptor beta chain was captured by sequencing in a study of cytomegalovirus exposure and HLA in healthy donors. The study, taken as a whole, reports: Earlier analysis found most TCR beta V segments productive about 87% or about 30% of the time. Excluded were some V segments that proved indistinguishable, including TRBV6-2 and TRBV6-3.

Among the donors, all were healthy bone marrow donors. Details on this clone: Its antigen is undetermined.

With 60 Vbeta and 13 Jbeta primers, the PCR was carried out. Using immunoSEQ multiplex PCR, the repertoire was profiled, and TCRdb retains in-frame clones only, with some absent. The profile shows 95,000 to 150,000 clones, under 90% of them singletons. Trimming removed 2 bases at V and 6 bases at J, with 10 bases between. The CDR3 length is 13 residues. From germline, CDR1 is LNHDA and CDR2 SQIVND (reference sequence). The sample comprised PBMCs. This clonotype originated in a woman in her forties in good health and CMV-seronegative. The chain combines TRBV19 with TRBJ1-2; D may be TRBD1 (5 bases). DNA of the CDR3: TGTGCCAGTAGTATAATGGGGCAGGATGGCTACACCTTC. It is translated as CASSIMGQDGYTF.